One and the same sample provided the 4 T cell receptor beta chains below, sequenced in a study of post-analysis software for immune sequencing data. Study-level findings and limits: TRBV5-6, TRBV5-1 and TRBV20-1 were among 4 or 5 TRBV segments more frequent in patients than controls.

Researchers reported that TCR beta cDNA libraries carried unique molecular identifiers. TCRdb reanalysed the PCR reads using MiXCR and keeps one entry per CDR3 protein. The profile shows hundreds of thousands of distinct CDR3 sequences, 35% to 45% of them singletons. These TCRs are of unknown antigen specificity. Sequencing was performed on blood. These receptors came from a girl aged 2-10 years with multiple sclerosis.

The CDR3, as DNA: TGTGCCAGCACCAGGACAGCCGGGTACAAGCAGTACTTC. It is translated as CASTRTAGYKQYF. This chain links TRBV6-6 with TRBJ2-5; a weak D match, TRBD1 (6 bases). The V end was cut by 7 bases, the J end by 11 bases, with 20 bases between. CDR3 length equals 13 residues. Germline CDR1 MNHNY, CDR2 SVGAGI (reference sequence).

This clonotype was counted between two and nine times. V usage is TRBV20-1 and J usage is TRBJ1-2; 7 bases line up with TRBD1. Trimming took 2 bases from V and 10 from J; bases not matched to a gene: 7. This CDR3 is 12 amino acids long. Germline-derived CDR1 and CDR2 are DFQATT and SNEGSKA (reference sequence). The CDR3 DNA reads as TGCAGTGCTAGAAGGAGGCAGGGGGACTACACCTTC. Translation gives CSARRRQGDYTF.

V is TRBV7-9 and J is TRBJ1-2; perhaps TRBD1 as D (5 bases). V lost 5 bases and J lost 4, with 14 bases in between. This CDR3 is 14 amino acids long. Germline loops: CDR1 SEHNR, CDR2 FQNEAQ (reference sequence). The CDR3 loop is CASSLGDGPYGYTF. In nucleotides, the CDR3 is TGTGCCAGCAGCCTAGGGGACGGGCCCTATGGCTACACCTTC.

The rearrangement uses TRBV7-2 and TRBJ2-5, with 12 bases aligning to TRBD2. The length of the CDR3 is 15 residues. Germline CDR1 SGHTA, CDR2 FQGNSA. Trimming removed 3 bases from V and 4 bases from J; junction bases left unmatched: 3. The CDR3, as DNA: TGTGCCAGCAGCTTGTCTAGCGGGAGGGGAGAGACCCAGTACTTC. Translated: CASSLSSGRGETQYF.